Presented here are 14 T cell receptor beta chains from one specimen sequenced in a study of blood T cell repertoires in COVID-19 (dated by TCRdb to between 2020 and 2021). Library construction relied on the immunoSEQ multiplex PCR assay. Here the immuneACCESS table is served through TCRdb, limited to in-frame sequences with V and J called. Missing clones are a known gap in these copies; in checked studies unresolved V genes cover under half, and the rest lacks a known reason. The sample data list 100,000 to 150,000 clones, and around 81% of these were observed just once. The top ten clones comprise 3.5% to 4% of the sample. The sample was peripheral blood. The receptors were sampled from a woman aged 45-60 years with acute or convalescent COVID-19.

The gene calls are TRBV29-1 and TRBJ2-1; the D gene is possibly TRBD1 (6 bases). V was shortened by 7 bases and J by 6 bases, with 10 bases between the two germline ends. Germline CDR1 is SQVTM and CDR2 is ANQGSEA. CDR3 length equals 11 residues. The CDR3 DNA is TGCAGCGGGCGACAGGTCAATGAGCAGTTCTTC. Translation: CSGRQVNEQFF.

The sample holds one count of this clone. The chain combines TRBV2 with TRBJ2-7, with 14 bases lining up with TRBD2. Losses at the gene ends were 6 bases for V and 3 bases for J; bases not matched to a gene: 1. Germline V gene data show CDR1 as SNHLY and CDR2 as FYNNEI. The CDR3 runs 14 residues. CDR3 sequence: CASSGTSGSYEQYF. DNA of the CDR3: TGTGCCAGCAGCGGGACTAGCGGGAGCTACGAGCAGTACTTC.

The gene calls are TRBV2 and TRBJ2-7; 7 nucleotides match TRBD1. The CDR3 covers 14 residues. With V trimmed by 6 bases and J by 2 bases, 7 bases remained unmatched. The V gene's germline CDR1 is SNHLY and CDR2 FYNNEI. The CDR3 DNA is TGTGCCAGCAGCGGGACGGGACAGACCTACGAGCAGTACTTC. Its protein is CASSGTGQTYEQYF.

This clone was observed a single time. The rearrangement joins TRBV7-6 to TRBJ2-3; 16 bases fit TRBD2. Trimming cost V 2 bases and J 0 bases; bases outside gene matches: 2. CDR3 length: 18 amino acids. CDR1 SGHVS and CDR2 FNYEAQ come from the germline V gene. CDR3 in DNA: TGTGCCAGCAGCTTAAGGGGACTAGCGGGGGGGAGCACAGATACGCAGTATTTT. Its translation: CASSLRGLAGGSTDTQYF. Looking up the rest from reference TRBV7-6 and TRBJ2-3 gives the full variable domain: GAGVSQSPRYKVTKRGQDVALRCDPISGHVSLYWYRQALGQGPEFLTYFNYEAQQDKSGLPNDRFSAERPEGSISTLTIQRTEQRDSAMYRCASSLRGLAGGSTDTQYFGPGTRLTVL.

The rearrangement uses TRBV27 and TRBJ1-5, with D perhaps TRBD1 (5 bases). Trimming left V 5 bases short and J 9 bases short, with 8 bases between. Per the germline V gene, CDR1 is MNHEY and CDR2 is SMNVEV (reference sequence). This CDR3 spans 11 amino acids. CDR3 in DNA: TGTGCCAGCAGTAACGGGGGGCCCCAGCATTTT. It codes for CASSNGGPQHF.

This rearrangement joins TRBV6-5 to TRBJ1-1, with 9 nucleotides matching TRBD1. The germline V gene has CDR1 MNHEY and CDR2 SVGAGI. V lost 6 bases, J lost 10 bases, and 9 bases stayed unmatched. The CDR3 loop spans 13 amino acids. The CDR3 bases are TGTGCCAGCAGGGGGGACAGGGTAATTGTAGCTTTCTTT. Amino acids: CASRGDRVIVAFF.

This rearrangement joins TRBV18 to TRBJ2-1; TRBD2 might be the D (6 bases). V gave up 6 bases and J gave up 3 bases, with 15 bases separating them. Germline V gene sequence: CDR1 KGHSH, CDR2 LQKENI. The length of the CDR3 is 15 residues. The CDR3 reads CASSPGDSYYNEQFF. As DNA, the CDR3 is TGTGCCAGCTCTCCTGGGGACTCCTACTACAATGAGCAGTTCTTC.

V usage is TRBV2 and J usage is TRBJ1-2; 9 positions match TRBD1. The CDR3 contains 14 residues. V lost 5 bases to trimming and J lost 11 bases; unmatched junction nucleotides: 12. The germline V gene encodes CDR1 SNHLY and CDR2 FYNNEI. CDR3 bases: TGTGCCAGCAGTTCGACAGGGGGGACTTTTGGGTACACCTTC. It is translated as CASSSTGGTFGYTF.

This clone showed up just a few times. The chain carries TRBV5-8 and TRBJ2-7, with D perhaps matching TRBD2 (6 bases). Between the trimmed V and J ends, which lost 4 bases and 6 bases, there was a span of 11 bases. CDR3 length: 12 residues. CDR1 and CDR2 (germline): SGHTS, YDEGEE. CDR3 sequence (DNA): TGTGCCAGCAGCCCCGGGACTTTCGAGCAGTACTTC. This sequence encodes CASSPGTFEQYF.

The J gene is TRBJ1-6, the V gene TRBV4-2; 7 nucleotides align to TRBD1. The CDR3 is 17 residues long. V shed 6 bases and J 0 bases; nucleotides not matched to a gene: 8. Germline V gives CDR1 LGHNA, CDR2 YNFKEQ. The CDR3 spells CASSLDRTSSYNSPLHF. CDR3 DNA: TGTGCCAGCAGTCTGGACAGGACCAGCTCCTATAATTCACCCCTCCACTTT.

This chain connects TRBV19 to TRBJ2-4, with 14 bases lining up with TRBD2. CDR1 is LNHDA and CDR2 is SQIVND in the germline V gene (reference sequence). V was pared by 0 bases and J by 4 bases, with 5 bases of the junction left unmatched. This CDR3 has 18 residues. CDR3 protein: CASSIDGGTSGSKNIQYF. CDR3 nucleotides: TGTGCCAGTAGTATAGACGGAGGGACTAGCGGGAGTAAAAACATTCAGTACTTC. Filled out from reference TRBV19 and TRBJ2-4, the complete variable domain reads DGGITQSPKYLFRKEGQNVTLSCEQNLNHDAMYWYRQDPGQGLRLIYYSQIVNDFQKGDIAEGYSVSREKKESFPLTVTSAQKNPTAFYLCASSIDGGTSGSKNIQYFGAGTRLSVL.

This clone appeared once. V and J are TRBV5-4 and TRBJ2-7, with D unclear. The germline gives CDR1 SGHNT, CDR2 YYREEE (reference sequence). Trimming cost V 0 bases and J 1 base, with 11 bases left between them. The CDR3 is 15 amino acids. The CDR3 nucleotides are TGTGCCAGCAGCTTGGGGGCATCGTTATCCTACGAGCAGTACTTC. Translation: CASSLGASLSYEQYF.

DNA of the CDR3: TGTGCCAGCTCACCGTCGGGGTTTGGAAACACCATATATTTT. It specifies CASSPSGFGNTIYF. The rearrangement links TRBV18 to TRBJ1-3; unclear D gene. The CDR3 sequence is 14 residues long. With 3 bases removed from V and 3 bases from J, the gap between germline ends came to 9 bases. Germline V gene data show CDR1 as KGHSH and CDR2 as LQKENI.

The chain links TRBV5-4 to TRBJ2-7; D is possibly TRBD2 (6 bases). This CDR3 is built from 13 residues. Germline CDR1 reads SGHNT; CDR2 reads YYREEE (reference sequence). Trimming cost V 0 bases and J 5 bases, with 9 bases left between them. CDR3 loop: CASSLGTTDEQYF. Written as DNA, the CDR3 is TGTGCCAGCAGCTTGGGGACTACTGACGAGCAGTACTTC.